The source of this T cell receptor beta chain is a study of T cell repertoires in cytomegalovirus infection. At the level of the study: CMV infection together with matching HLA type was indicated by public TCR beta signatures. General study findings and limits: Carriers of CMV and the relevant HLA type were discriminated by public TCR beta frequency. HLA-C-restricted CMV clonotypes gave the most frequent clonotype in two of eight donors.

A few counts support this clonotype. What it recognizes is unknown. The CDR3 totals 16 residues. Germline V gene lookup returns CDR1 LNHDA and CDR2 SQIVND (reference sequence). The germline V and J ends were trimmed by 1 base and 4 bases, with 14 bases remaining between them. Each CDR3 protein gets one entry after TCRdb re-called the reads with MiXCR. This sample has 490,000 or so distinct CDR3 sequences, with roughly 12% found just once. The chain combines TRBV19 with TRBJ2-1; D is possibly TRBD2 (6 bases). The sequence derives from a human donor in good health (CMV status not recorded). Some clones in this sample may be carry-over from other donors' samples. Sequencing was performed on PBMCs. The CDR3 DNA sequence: TGTGCCAGTAGTATAGCGGGGGAAGGGGTATACAATGAGCAGTTCTTC. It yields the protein CASSIAGEGVYNEQFF.